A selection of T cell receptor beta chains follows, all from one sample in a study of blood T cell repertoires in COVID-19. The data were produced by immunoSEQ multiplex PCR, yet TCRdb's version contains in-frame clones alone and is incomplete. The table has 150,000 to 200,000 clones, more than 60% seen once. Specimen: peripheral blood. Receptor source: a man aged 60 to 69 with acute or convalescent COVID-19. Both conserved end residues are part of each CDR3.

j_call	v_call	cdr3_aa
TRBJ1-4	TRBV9	CASSVLDGNEKLFF
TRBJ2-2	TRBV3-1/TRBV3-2	CASSQGGLGGAANTGELFF
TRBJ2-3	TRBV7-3	CASSPQGTDTQYF
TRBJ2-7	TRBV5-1	CASSLGATSSYEQYF
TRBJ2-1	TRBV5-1	CASSPSGQNNEQFF
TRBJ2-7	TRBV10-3	CAISESLGRGDEQYF
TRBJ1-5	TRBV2	CASSESGYSNQPQHF
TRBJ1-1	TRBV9	CASSALGGYEAFF
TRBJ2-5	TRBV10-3	CAISDLRAGVPETQYF
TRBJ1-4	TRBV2	CASRTRDNEKLFF
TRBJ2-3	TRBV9	CASSTSGGAGDTQYF
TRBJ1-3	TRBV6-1	CASSGGQGRNTIYF
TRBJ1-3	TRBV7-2	CASSSQTGPGNTIYF
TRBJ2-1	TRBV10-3	CAIRNRDTIYNEQFF
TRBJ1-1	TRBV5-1	CASSSQGKNTEAFF
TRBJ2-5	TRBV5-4	CASSARGGPGLQETQYF
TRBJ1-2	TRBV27	CASSLIGLDGYTF
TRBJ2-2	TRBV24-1	CATSDLLGRELFF
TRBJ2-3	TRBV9	CASSVLAGIKDTQYF
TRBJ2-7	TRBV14	CASSQGTGYSYEQYF
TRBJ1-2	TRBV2	CASSDQGQGGYTF
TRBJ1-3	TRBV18	CASSPRPAQGDTIYF
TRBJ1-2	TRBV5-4	CASSPGQFEGYTF
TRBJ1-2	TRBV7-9	CASSLFGNGYTF
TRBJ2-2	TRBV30	CAWHTGGNTGELFF
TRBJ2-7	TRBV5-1	CASSPGQGSRNFYEQYF
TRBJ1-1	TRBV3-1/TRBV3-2	CASSATGGGGEAFF
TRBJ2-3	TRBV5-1	CASSLERVETDTQYF
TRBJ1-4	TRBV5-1	CASSLDRGHGLLFF
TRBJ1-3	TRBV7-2	CASSTSFSGNTIYF
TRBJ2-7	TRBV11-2	CASSPGSEAYEQYF
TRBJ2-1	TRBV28	CASDRGRGNEQFF
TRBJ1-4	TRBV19	CATQEQGEYEKLFF
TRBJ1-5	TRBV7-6	CASSSAVGGQPQHF
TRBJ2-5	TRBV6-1	CASSELGGGAGEETQYF
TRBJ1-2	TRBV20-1	CSAQYGYTF
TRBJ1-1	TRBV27	CASSSQGMNTEAFF
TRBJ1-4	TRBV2	CASSEGRREKLFF
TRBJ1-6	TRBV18	CASSPGGPNSPLHF
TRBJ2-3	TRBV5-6	CASSLETGGLTDTQYF
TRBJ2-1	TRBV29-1	CSGQGLQGANEQFF
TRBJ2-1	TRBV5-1	CASSLRMTGGRANEQFF
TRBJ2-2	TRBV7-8	CASSPVRRGLANTGELFF
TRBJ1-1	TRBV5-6	CASSARVMRTNTEAFF
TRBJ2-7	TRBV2	CASLEGGLNEQYF
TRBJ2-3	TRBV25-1	CASSLNTDTQYF
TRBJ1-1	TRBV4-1	CASSQVWSRNTEAFF
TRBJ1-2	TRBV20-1	CSASGVEDYGYTF
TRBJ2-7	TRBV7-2	CASSLQGSSYEQYF
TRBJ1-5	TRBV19	CASSPHPTGANNQPQHF
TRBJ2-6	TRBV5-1	CASSSPTRRSGANVLTF
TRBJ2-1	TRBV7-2	CASSLEYRGPSYNEQFF
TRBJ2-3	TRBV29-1	CSALRQGFMQYF
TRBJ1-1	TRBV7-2	CASSLVGHMNTEAFF
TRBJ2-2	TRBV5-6	CASSFRRRGTGELFF
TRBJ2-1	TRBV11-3	CASSFIRGNEQFF
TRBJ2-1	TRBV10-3	CAISETSGGAFEQFF
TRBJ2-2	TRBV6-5	CASSSGLALFTGELFF
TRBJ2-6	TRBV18	CASSPPQNSGANVLTF
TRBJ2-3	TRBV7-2	CASSLRGQGASTDTQYF